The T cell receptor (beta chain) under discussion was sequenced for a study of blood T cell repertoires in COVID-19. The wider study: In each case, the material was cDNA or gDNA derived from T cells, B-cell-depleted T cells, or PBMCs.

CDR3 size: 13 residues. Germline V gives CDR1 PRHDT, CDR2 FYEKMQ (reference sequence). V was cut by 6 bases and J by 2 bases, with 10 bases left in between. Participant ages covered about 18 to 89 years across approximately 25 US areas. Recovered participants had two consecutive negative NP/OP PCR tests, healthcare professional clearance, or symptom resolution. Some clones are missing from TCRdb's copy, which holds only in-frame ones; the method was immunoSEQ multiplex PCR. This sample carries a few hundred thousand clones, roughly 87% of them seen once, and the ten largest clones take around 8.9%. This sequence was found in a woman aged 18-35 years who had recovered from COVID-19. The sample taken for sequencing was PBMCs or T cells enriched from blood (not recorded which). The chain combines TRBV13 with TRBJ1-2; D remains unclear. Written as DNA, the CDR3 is TGTGCCAGCAGTCATTACTGGAACTATGGCTACACCTTC. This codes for CASSHYWNYGYTF.